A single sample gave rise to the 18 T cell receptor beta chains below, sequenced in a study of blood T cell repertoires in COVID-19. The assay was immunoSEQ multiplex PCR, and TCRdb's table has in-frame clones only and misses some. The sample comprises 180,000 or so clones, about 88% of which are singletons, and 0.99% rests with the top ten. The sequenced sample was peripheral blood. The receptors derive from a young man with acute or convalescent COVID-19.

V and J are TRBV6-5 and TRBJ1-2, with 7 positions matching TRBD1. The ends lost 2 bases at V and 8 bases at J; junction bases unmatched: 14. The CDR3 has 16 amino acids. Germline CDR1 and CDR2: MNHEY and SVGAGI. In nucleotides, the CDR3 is TGTGCCAGCAGTTACCGTATAGGGGGCCCCCAGGGGGGCTACACCTTC. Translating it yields CASSYRIGGPQGGYTF.

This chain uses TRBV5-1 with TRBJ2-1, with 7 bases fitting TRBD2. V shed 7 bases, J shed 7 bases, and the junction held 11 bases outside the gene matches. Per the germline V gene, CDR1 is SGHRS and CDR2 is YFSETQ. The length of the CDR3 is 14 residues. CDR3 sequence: CASSREVTGNEQFF. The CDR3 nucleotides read TGCGCCAGCTCACGGGAGGTGACGGGGAATGAGCAGTTCTTC.

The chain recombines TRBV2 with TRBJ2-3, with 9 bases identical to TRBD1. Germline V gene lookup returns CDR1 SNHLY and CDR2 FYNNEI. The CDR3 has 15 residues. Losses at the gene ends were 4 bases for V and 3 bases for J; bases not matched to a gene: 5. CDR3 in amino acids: CASSVDRGPTDTQYF. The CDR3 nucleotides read TGTGCCAGCAGTGTGGACAGGGGTCCGACAGATACGCAGTATTTT.

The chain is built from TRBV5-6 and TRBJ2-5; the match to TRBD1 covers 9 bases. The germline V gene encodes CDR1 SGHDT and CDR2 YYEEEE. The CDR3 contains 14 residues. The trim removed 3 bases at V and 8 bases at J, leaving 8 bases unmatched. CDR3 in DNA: TGTGCCAGCAGCTCTAACAGGGGGCAGAGTACCCAGTACTTC. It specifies CASSSNRGQSTQYF.

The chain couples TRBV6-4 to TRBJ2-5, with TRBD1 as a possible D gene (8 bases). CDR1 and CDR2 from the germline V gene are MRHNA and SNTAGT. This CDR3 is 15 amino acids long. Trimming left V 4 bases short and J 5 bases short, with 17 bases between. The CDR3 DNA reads TGTGCCAGCAGTGTACACGGACAGGGAGGGGAGACCCAGTACTTC. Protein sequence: CASSVHGQGGETQYF.

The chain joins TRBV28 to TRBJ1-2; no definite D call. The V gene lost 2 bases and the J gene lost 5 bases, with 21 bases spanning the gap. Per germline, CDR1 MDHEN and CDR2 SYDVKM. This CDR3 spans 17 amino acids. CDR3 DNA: TGTGCCAGCAGTTTACAACAAACCCGAGGGAGTGAATATGGCTACACCTTC. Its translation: CASSLQQTRGSEYGYTF.

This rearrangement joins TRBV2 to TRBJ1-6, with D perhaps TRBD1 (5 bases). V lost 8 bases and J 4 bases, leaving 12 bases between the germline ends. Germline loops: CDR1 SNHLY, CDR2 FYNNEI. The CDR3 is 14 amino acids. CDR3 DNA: TGTGCCAGCGTTCCGAGACAGTATAATTCACCCCTCCACTTT. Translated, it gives CASVPRQYNSPLHF.

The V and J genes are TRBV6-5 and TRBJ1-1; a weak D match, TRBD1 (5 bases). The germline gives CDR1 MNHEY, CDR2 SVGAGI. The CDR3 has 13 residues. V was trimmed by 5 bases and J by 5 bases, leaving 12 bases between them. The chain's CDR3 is CASSPDRRTEAFF. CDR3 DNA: TGTGCCAGCAGTCCCGACAGAAGGACTGAAGCTTTCTTT.

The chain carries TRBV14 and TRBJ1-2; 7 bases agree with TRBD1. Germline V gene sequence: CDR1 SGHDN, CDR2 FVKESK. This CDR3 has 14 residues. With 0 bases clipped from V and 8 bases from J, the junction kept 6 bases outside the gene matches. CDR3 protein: CASSQEQGSGGYTF. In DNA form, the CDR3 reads TGTGCCAGCAGCCAAGAACAGGGGTCTGGCGGCTACACCTTC.

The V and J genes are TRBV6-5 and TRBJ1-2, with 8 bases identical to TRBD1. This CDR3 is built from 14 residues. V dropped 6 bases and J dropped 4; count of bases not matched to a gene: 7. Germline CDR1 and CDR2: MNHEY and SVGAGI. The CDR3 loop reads CASSPGGGSYGYTF. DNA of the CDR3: TGTGCCAGCAGCCCAGGGGGCGGTAGCTATGGCTACACCTTC.

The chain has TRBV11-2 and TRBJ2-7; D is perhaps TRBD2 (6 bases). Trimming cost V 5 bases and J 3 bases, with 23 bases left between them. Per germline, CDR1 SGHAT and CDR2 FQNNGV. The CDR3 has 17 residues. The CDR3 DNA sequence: TGTGCCAGCAGCCCCGGAGGGTTTTTCCGTAAACTCTACGAGCAGTACGTC. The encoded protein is CASSPGGFFRKLYEQYV.

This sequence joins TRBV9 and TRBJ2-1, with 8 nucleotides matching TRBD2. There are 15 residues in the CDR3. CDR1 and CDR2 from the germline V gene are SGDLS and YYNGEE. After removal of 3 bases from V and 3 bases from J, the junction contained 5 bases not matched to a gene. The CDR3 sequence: CASSAGGELYNEQFF. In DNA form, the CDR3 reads TGTGCCAGCAGCGCCGGGGGGGAGCTCTACAATGAGCAGTTCTTC. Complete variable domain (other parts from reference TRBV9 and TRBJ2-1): DSGVTQTPKHLITATGQRVTLRCSPRSGDLSVYWYQQSLDQGLQFLIQYYNGEERAKGNILERFSAQQFPDLHSELNLSSLELGDSALYFCASSAGGELYNEQFFGPGTRLTVL.

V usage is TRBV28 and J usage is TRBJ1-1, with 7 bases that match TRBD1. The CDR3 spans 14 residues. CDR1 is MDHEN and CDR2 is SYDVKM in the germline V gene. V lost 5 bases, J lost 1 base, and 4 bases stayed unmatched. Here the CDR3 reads CASSQGQRNTEAFF. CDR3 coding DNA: TGTGCCAGCAGTCAGGGACAGCGGAACACTGAAGCTTTCTTT.

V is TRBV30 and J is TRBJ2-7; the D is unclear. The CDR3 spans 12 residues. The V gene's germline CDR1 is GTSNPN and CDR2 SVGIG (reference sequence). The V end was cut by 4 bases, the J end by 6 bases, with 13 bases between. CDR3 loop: CAWNPGGFEQYF. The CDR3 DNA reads TGTGCCTGGAACCCGGGTGGGTTCGAGCAGTACTTC.

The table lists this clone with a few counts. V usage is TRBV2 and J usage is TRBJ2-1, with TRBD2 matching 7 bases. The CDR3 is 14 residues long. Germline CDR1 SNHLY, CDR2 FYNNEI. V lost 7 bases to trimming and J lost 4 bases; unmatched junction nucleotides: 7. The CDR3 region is CASNRLAVYNEQFF. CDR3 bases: TGTGCCAGCAATAGGCTAGCGGTTTACAATGAGCAGTTCTTC.

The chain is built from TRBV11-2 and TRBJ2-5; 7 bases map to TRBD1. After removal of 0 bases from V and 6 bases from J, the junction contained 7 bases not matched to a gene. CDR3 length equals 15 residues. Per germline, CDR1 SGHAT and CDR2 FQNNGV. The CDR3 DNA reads TGTGCCAGCAGCTTAGAGCAGGGGGTACGGAAGACCCAGTACTTC. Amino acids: CASSLEQGVRKTQYF.

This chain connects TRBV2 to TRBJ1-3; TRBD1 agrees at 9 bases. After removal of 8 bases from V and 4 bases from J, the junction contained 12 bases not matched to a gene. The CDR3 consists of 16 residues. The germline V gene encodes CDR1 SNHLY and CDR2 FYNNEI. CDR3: CASHLGRGTGGNTIYF. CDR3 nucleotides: TGTGCCAGCCATCTAGGAAGGGGGACAGGGGGAAACACCATATATTTT. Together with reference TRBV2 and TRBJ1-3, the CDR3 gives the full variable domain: EPEVTQTPSHQVTQMGQEVILRCVPISNHLYFYWYRQILGQKVEFLVSFYNNEISEKSEIFDDQFSVERPDGSNFTLKIRSTKLEDSAMYFCASHLGRGTGGNTIYFGEGSWLTVV.

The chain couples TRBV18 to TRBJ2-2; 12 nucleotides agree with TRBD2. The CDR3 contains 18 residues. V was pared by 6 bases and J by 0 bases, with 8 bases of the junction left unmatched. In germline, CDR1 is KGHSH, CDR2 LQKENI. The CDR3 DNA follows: TGTGCCAGCTCGATCCTAAGACTAGCGGGAGCGAACACCGGGGAGCTGTTTTTT. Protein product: CASSILRLAGANTGELFF.